The rows below give T cell receptor beta chains drawn from one sample of a study of identical twins. TCRdb ran MiXCR on the 5' RACE reads and lists one entry per CDR3 protein. Here the sample spans hundreds of thousands of distinct CDR3 sequences, approximately 13% being singletons. This sample was also put to use in a study of yellow fever vaccine responses in identical twins.

Input material: CD8+ T cells sorted from blood. These receptors were obtained from a woman aged 18-30 years in good health. Each CDR3 is given with its conserved first and last residue. The D gene is left open where the match is weak. Expanded clones are given a class, and other clones once, few, many or no size at all.

V gene	CDR3 length	clone size	D gene	J gene	CDR3 DNA	CDR3 protein
TRBV28	14	-	-	TRBJ1-2	TGTGCCAGCAGTTTTCAGGGAGCTGGCTATGGCTACACCTTC	CASSFQGAGYGYTF
TRBV14	17	-	-	TRBJ2-2	TGTGCCAGCAGCCCGAGCCCAGGACGGAAGGGCGCCGGGGAGCTGTTTTTT	CASSPSPGRKGAGELFF
TRBV27	14	-	-	TRBJ1-5	TGTGCCAGCGGAGGGCGACATAGCAATCAGCCCCAGCATTTT	CASGGRHSNQPQHF
TRBV14	17	-	-	TRBJ1-2	TGTGCCAGCAGCCAAGATCTATCCCCAGGGTCTAACTATGGCTACACCTTC	CASSQDLSPGSNYGYTF
TRBV7-9	12	-	-	TRBJ2-3	TGTGCCAGCAGCTTATGGGGTAATACGCAGTATTTT	CASSLWGNTQYF
TRBV27	13	few	-	TRBJ2-1	TGTGCCAGCAGTGGATCTATTGGGAATGAGCAGTTCTTC	CASSGSIGNEQFF
TRBV10-3	15	few	-	TRBJ2-7	TGTGCCATCAGTGAGTCTGTCGGGGCGACCTACGAGCAGTACTTC	CAISESVGATYEQYF
TRBV12-3/TRBV12-4	16	-	TRBD2	TRBJ2-1	TGTGCCAGCAGTCCCCCGGGACTAGCGGGATTCTATGAGCAGTTCTTC	CASSPPGLAGFYEQFF
TRBV11-2	13	few	-	TRBJ2-7	TGTGCCAGCAGCTTAGTCACTAGCCGCGAGCAGTACTTC	CASSLVTSREQYF
TRBV6-1	12	many	-	TRBJ1-5	TGTGCCAGCAGTCCAGGGAATCAGCCCCAGCATTTT	CASSPGNQPQHF
TRBV6-4	15	many	TRBD2	TRBJ2-3	TGTGCCAGCAGTGACGGGGCGGGAGGTGCAGATACGCAGTATTTT	CASSDGAGGADTQYF
TRBV28	14	-	-	TRBJ2-5	TGTGCCAGCAGCCTCGACGGGGTGTTTGAGACCCAGTACTTC	CASSLDGVFETQYF
TRBV6-5	15	many	TRBD2	TRBJ2-3	TGTGCCAGCAGTTTCAGCGGGGGGGATGGAGATACGCAGTATTTT	CASSFSGGDGDTQYF
TRBV15	16	few	TRBD2	TRBJ2-1	TGTGCCACCAGCAGGACCCTCGGCGGGAGTGGCAATGAGCAGTTCTTC	CATSRTLGGSGNEQFF
TRBV7-9	13	few	-	TRBJ1-2	TGTGCCAGCAGCTATTCGGTGAAGGGGCCCTACACCTTC	CASSYSVKGPYTF
TRBV12-5	15	-	TRBD1	TRBJ2-1	TGTGCTAGTGGACATACAGGGGTTGGGTACAATGAGCAGTTCTTC	CASGHTGVGYNEQFF
TRBV9	12	-	-	TRBJ1-1	TGTGCCAGCAGCGTTTTGAACACTGAAGCTTTCTTT	CASSVLNTEAFF
TRBV19	12	few	-	TRBJ2-1	TGTGCCAGTAGTATAGATAGGAGATGGATGTTCTTC	CASSIDRRWMFF
TRBV9	15	few	-	TRBJ1-1	TGTGCCAGCAGCGTAGGGCCAGGGATGAACACTGAAGCTTTCTTT	CASSVGPGMNTEAFF
TRBV6-5	15	few	-	TRBJ2-3	TGTGCCAGCAGTTATAGCGTCGGGGATGCAGATACGCAGTATTTT	CASSYSVGDADTQYF
TRBV5-1	16	many	TRBD1	TRBJ1-1	TGCGCCAGCAGCTTGGCCGGGACAGGGCCGAACACTGAAGCTTTCTTT	CASSLAGTGPNTEAFF
TRBV5-1	11	-	TRBD1	TRBJ2-1	TGCGCCAGCACCAAGACAGGGGCGCAGTTCTTC	CASTKTGAQFF
TRBV5-1	13	many	-	TRBJ1-5	TGCGCCAGCAGCTTGAGCGCGGGTCAGCCCCAGCATTTT	CASSLSAGQPQHF
TRBV7-9	16	-	TRBD2	TRBJ2-1	TGTGCCAGCAGCCCCGGGACTAGCGGCTCCTACAATGAGCAGTTCTTC	CASSPGTSGSYNEQFF
TRBV20-1	15	-	TRBD1	TRBJ2-2	TGCAGTGCTAGAGATAACCACAGGGGCACCGGGGAGCTGTTTTTT	CSARDNHRGTGELFF
TRBV12-3/TRBV12-4	14	few	-	TRBJ2-2	TGTGCCAGCGATGCGGCCGCGAACACCGGGGAGCTGTTTTTT	CASDAAANTGELFF
TRBV6-1	14	few	TRBD1	TRBJ1-4	TGTGCCAGCAGTGCCGACAGGGCGGGAGAAAAACTGTTTTTT	CASSADRAGEKLFF
TRBV9	17	few	TRBD2	TRBJ2-1	TGTGCCAGCAGCCATACGCGGGGGACTAGCGGGGGAAATGAGCAGTTCTTC	CASSHTRGTSGGNEQFF
TRBV27	14	-	-	TRBJ2-5	TGTGCCAGCAGTTTATTTTCCGCACAAGAGACCCAGTACTTC	CASSLFSAQETQYF
TRBV15	15	-	-	TRBJ2-1	TGTGCCACCAGCTTGCGAAGGGGGAGCTACAATGAGCAGTTCTTC	CATSLRRGSYNEQFF
TRBV5-1	14	few	-	TRBJ1-5	TGCGCCAGAAGGTGGGGGTATAGCAATCAGCCCCAGCATTTT	CARRWGYSNQPQHF
TRBV20-1	16	many	TRBD2	TRBJ2-5	TGCAGTGCTAGAGATCTTGCGGGAGGGCCGCAAGAGACCCAGTACTTC	CSARDLAGGPQETQYF
TRBV7-9	15	-	TRBD1	TRBJ2-7	TGTGCCAGCAGCTTAGTGGGACAGGGGGCTCACGAGCAGTACTTC	CASSLVGQGAHEQYF
TRBV20-1	12	-	-	TRBJ1-2	TGCAGTGCTAGTGGGGGAAGCTATGGCTACACCTTC	CSASGGSYGYTF
TRBV12-3/TRBV12-4	17	many	-	TRBJ1-1	TGTGCCAGCAGGCACCGGGCAGAAGAAGCCCTGAACACTGAAGCTTTCTTT	CASRHRAEEALNTEAFF
TRBV24-1	16	-	TRBD1	TRBJ2-3	TGTGCCACCAGTGACCGGGACAGGTATAGCACAGATACGCAGTATTTT	CATSDRDRYSTDTQYF
TRBV25-1	13	-	TRBD2	TRBJ2-7	TGTGCCAGCAGTGTTAGCGGGTACTACGAGCAGTACTTC	CASSVSGYYEQYF
TRBV12-3/TRBV12-4	15	many	TRBD1	TRBJ1-1	TGTGCCAGCAGAGATCGGACAGGGAAAAACACTGAAGCTTTCTTT	CASRDRTGKNTEAFF
TRBV7-9	14	-	-	TRBJ1-1	TGTGCCAGCAGCTTAGGCAGGTCGAACACTGAAGCTTTCTTT	CASSLGRSNTEAFF
TRBV12-3/TRBV12-4	11	many	-	TRBJ2-1	TGTGCCAGCATAATTGCGGGTGAGCAGTTCTTC	CASIIAGEQFF
TRBV19	14	-	TRBD1	TRBJ1-2	TGTGCCAGTAATCCGGGACAGGGGGCGGAGGGCTACACCTTC	CASNPGQGAEGYTF
TRBV7-9	16	-	TRBD1	TRBJ2-7	TGTGCCAGCAGCTCAAAGGGACAGGGTAGCGCCTACGAGCAGTACTTC	CASSSKGQGSAYEQYF
TRBV24-1	15	-	TRBD1	TRBJ2-7	TGTGCCACCAGTGCCCCGGGACAGGGGGCGGATGAGCAGTACTTC	CATSAPGQGADEQYF
TRBV9	14	few	-	TRBJ1-2	TGTGCCAGCAGCGTATATGAGGGACCCGATGGCTACACCTTC	CASSVYEGPDGYTF
TRBV19	15	-	TRBD1	TRBJ2-7	TGTGCCAGTAGTGCCGGGACAGGGGGCGTCTACGAGCAGTACTTC	CASSAGTGGVYEQYF
TRBV2	11	few	TRBD1	TRBJ2-1	TGTGCCAGCAGTGGGGACAGGGGTGAGTTCTTC	CASSGDRGEFF
TRBV7-6	14	few	-	TRBJ2-6	TGTGCCAGCAGCTTAGGGGCTGGGGCCAACGTCCTGACTTTC	CASSLGAGANVLTF
TRBV9	15	few	TRBD1	TRBJ2-2	TGTGCCAGCAGCACAGGGGACGGGGACACCGGGGAGCTGTTTTTT	CASSTGDGDTGELFF
TRBV5-5	16	-	TRBD2	TRBJ2-1	TGTGCCAGCAGTCGATCGAGCGGGAGGGCCTACAATGAGCAGTTCTTC	CASSRSSGRAYNEQFF
TRBV20-1	13	few	-	TRBJ2-7	TGCAGTGCTAGAGATGGACTACACTACGAGCAGTACTTC	CSARDGLHYEQYF
TRBV13	16	-	TRBD2	TRBJ2-1	TGTGCCAGCAGCCGCGGAGGACTAGCGGAGAGCAATGAGCAGTTCTTC	CASSRGGLAESNEQFF
TRBV20-1	13	few	-	TRBJ2-1	TGCAGTCTAAGTATTGAATGGTACAATGAGCAGTTCTTC	CSLSIEWYNEQFF
TRBV9	15	many	TRBD2	TRBJ2-1	TGTGCCAGCAGCCCCCGCGGGAGCTCCTACAATGAGCAGTTCTTC	CASSPRGSSYNEQFF
TRBV7-2	17	few	-	TRBJ2-5	TGTGCCAGCAGCTTAGGCCCCCTCTGGCGGGAAAAAGAGACCCAGTACTTC	CASSLGPLWREKETQYF